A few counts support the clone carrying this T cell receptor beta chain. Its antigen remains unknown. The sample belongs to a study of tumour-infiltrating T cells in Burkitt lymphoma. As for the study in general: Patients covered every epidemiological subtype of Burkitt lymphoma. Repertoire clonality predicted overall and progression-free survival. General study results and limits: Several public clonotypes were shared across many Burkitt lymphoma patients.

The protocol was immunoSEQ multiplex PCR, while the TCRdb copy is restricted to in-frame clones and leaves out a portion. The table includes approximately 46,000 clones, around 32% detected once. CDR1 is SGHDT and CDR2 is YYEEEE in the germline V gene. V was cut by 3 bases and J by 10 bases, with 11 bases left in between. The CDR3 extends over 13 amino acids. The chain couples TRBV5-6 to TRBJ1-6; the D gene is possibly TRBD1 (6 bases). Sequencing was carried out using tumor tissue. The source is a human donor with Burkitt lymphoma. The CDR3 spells CASSSQGKSPLHF. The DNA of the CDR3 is TGTGCCAGCAGCTCCCAGGGGAAATCACCCCTCCACTTT.